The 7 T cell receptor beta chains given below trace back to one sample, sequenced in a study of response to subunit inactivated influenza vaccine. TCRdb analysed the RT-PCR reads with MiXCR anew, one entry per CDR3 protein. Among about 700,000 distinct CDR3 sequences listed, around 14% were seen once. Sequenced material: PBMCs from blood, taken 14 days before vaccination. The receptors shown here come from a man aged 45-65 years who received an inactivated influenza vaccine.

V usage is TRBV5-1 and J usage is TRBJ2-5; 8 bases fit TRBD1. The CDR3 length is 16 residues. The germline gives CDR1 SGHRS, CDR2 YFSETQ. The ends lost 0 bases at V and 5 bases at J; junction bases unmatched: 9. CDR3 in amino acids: CASSLAPAGGMETQYF. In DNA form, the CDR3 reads TGCGCCAGCAGCTTGGCCCCGGCAGGGGGCATGGAGACCCAGTACTTC.

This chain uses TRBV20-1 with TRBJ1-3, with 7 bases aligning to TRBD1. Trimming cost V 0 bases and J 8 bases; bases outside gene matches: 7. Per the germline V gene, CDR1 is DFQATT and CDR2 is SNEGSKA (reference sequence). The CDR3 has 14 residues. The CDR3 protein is CSARDPQGIDTIYF. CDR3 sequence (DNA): TGCAGTGCTAGAGATCCACAGGGGATAGACACCATATATTTT.

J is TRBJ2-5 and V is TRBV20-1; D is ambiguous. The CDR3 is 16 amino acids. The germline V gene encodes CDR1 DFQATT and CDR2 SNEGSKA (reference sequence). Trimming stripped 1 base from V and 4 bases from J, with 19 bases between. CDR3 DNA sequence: TGCAGTGCTAGAGCCTCCAGTTTTTCGCGGCTAGAGACCCAGTACTTC. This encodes CSARASSFSRLETQYF.

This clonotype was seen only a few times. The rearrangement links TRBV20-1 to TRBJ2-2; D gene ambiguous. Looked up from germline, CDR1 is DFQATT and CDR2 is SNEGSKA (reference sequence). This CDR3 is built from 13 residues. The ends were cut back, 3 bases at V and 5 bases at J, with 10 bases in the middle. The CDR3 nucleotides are TGCAGTGCTAGCAGAACTGCGACCGGGGAGCTGTTTTTT. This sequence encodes CSASRTATGELFF.

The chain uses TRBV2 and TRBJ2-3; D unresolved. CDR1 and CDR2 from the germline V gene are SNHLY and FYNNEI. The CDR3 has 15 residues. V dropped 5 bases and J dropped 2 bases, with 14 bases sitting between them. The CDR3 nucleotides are TGTGCCAGCAGTAGGGAAAAACCACTCACAGATACGCAGTATTTT. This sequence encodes CASSREKPLTDTQYF.

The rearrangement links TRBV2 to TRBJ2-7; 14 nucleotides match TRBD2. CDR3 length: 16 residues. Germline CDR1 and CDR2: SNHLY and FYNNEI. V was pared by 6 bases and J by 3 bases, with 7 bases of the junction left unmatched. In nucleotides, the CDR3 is TGTGCCAGCAGGGGGGGTGGGACTAGCGGGAGCTACGAGCAGTACTTC. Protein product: CASRGGGTSGSYEQYF. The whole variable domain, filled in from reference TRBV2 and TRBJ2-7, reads EPEVTQTPSHQVTQMGQEVILRCVPISNHLYFYWYRQILGQKVEFLVSFYNNEISEKSEIFDDQFSVERPDGSNFTLKIRSTKLEDSAMYFCASRGGGTSGSYEQYFGPGTRLTVT.

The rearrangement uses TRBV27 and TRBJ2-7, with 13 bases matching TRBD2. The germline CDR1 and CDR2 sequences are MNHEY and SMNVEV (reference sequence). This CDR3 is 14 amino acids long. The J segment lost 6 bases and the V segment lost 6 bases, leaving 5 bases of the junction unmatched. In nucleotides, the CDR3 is TGTGCCAGCAGCACCGGGACTAGCGGGACCGAGCAGTACTTC. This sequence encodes CASSTGTSGTEQYF.